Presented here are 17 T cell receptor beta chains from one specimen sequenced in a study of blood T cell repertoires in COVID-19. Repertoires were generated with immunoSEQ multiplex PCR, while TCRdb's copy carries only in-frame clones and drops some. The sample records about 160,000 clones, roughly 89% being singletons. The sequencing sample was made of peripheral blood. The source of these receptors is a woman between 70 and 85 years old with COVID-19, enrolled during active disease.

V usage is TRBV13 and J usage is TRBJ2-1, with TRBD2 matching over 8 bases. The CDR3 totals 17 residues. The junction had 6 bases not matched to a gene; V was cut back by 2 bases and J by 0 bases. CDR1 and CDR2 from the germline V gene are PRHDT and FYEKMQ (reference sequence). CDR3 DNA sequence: TGTGCCAGCAGCTTATTCCGTGGACTAGCCTCCTACAATGAGCAGTTCTTC. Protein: CASSLFRGLASYNEQFF.

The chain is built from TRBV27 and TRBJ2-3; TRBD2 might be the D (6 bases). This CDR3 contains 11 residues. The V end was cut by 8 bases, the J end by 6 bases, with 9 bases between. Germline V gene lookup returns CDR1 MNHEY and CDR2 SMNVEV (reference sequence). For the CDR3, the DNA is TGTGCCAGCCGGAGGGCCGATACGCAGTATTTT. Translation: CASRRADTQYF.

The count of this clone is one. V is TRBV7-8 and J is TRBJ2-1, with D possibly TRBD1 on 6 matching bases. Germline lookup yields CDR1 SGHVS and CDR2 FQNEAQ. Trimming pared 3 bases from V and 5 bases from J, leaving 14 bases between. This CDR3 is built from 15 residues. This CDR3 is CASSLGAGGNNEQFF. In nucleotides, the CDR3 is TGTGCCAGCAGCTTGGGGGCAGGCGGAAACAATGAGCAGTTCTTC.

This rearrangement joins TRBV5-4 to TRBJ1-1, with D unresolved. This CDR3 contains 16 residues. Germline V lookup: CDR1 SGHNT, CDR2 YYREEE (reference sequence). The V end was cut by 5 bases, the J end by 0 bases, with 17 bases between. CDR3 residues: CASRPMGDFMNTEAFF. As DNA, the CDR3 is TGTGCCAGCAGGCCCATGGGAGATTTCATGAACACTGAAGCTTTCTTT.

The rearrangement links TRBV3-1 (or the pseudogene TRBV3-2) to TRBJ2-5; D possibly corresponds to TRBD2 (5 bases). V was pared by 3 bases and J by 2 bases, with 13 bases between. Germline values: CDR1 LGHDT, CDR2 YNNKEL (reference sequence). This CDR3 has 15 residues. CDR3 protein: CASSQDLTRQETQYF. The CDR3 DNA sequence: TGTGCCAGCAGCCAGGACCTTACTAGGCAAGAGACCCAGTACTTC.

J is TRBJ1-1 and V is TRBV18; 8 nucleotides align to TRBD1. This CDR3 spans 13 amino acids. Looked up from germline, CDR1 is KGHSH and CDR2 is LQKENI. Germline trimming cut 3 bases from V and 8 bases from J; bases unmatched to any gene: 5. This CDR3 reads CASSPDRELEAFF. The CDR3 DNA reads TGTGCCAGCTCACCGGACAGGGAGTTAGAAGCTTTCTTT.

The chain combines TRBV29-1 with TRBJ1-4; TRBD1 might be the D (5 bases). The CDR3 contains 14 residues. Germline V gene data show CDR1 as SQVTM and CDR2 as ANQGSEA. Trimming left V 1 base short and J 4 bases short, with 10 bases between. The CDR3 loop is CSVEGGKGNEKLFF. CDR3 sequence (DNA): TGCAGCGTTGAAGGGGGCAAGGGTAATGAAAAACTGTTTTTT.

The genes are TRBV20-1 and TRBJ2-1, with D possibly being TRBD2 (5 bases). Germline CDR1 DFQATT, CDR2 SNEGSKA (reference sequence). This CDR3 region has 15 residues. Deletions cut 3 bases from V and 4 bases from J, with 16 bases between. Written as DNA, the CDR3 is TGCAGTGCTAGTTACGCCGTTCGGGGATACAATGAGCAGTTCTTC. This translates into CSASYAVRGYNEQFF.

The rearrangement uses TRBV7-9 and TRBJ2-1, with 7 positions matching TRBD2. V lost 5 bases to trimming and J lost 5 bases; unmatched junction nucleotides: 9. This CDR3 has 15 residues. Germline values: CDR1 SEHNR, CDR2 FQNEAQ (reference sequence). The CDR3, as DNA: TGTGCCAGCAGCCCTTCCTTGGGACTAAACAATGAGCAGTTCTTC. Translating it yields CASSPSLGLNNEQFF.

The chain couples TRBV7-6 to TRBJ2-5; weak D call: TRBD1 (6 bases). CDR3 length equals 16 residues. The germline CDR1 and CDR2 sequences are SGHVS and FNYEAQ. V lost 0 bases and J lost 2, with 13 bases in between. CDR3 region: CASSLAPQGGQETQYF. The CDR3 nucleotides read TGTGCCAGCAGCTTAGCGCCACAGGGTGGGCAAGAGACCCAGTACTTC. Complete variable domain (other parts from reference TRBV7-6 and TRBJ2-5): GAGVSQSPRYKVTKRGQDVALRCDPISGHVSLYWYRQALGQGPEFLTYFNYEAQQDKSGLPNDRFSAERPEGSISTLTIQRTEQRDSAMYRCASSLAPQGGQETQYFGPGTRLLVL.

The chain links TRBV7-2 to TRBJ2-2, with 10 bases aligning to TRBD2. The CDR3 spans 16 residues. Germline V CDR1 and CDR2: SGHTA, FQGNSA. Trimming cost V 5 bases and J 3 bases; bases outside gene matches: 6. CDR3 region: CASSPSGGAYTGELFF. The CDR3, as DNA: TGTGCCAGCAGCCCCAGCGGGGGGGCGTACACCGGGGAGCTGTTTTTT.

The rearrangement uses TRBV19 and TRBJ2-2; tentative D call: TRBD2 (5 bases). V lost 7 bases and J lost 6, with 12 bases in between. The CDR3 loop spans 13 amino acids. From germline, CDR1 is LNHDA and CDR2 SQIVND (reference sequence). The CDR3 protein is CASTVGRAGELFF. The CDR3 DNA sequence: TGTGCCAGTACCGTCGGGCGGGCCGGGGAGCTGTTTTTT.

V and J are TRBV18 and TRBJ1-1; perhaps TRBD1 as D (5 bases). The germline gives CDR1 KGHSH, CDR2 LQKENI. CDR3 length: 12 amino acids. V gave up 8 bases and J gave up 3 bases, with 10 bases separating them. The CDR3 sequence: CASAIRDTEAFF. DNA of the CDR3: TGTGCCAGCGCAATCAGGGACACTGAAGCTTTCTTT.

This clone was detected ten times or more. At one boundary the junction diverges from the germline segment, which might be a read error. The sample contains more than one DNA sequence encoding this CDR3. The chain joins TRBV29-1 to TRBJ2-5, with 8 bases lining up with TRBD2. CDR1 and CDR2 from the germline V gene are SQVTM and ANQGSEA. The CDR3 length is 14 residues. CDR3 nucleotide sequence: TGCCGCGTGGGGGGCCCGGGGGGGGGAGAGACCCAGTACTTC. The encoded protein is CRVGGPGGGETQYF.

CDR3 bases: TGTGCCAGTAGTATTGCGCGGGGGGCCACCTACGAGCAGTACTTC. Translated: CASSIARGATYEQYF. The chain couples TRBV19 to TRBJ2-7, with 8 bases that match TRBD2. The CDR3 covers 15 residues. Trimming cost V 3 bases and J 2 bases; bases outside gene matches: 6. The germline V gene has CDR1 LNHDA and CDR2 SQIVND (reference sequence). The full variable domain, its missing parts supplied by reference TRBV19 and TRBJ2-7, is DGGITQSPKYLFRKEGQNVTLSCEQNLNHDAMYWYRQDPGQGLRLIYYSQIVNDFQKGDIAEGYSVSREKKESFPLTVTSAQKNPTAFYLCASSIARGATYEQYFGPGTRLTVT.

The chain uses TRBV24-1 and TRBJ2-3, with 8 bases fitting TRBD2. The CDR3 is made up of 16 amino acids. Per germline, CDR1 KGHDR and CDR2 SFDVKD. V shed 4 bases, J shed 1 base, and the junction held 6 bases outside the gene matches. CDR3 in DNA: TGTGCCACCAGTGACTCCGGGACTAGACGCACAGATACGCAGTATTTT. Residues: CATSDSGTRRTDTQYF.

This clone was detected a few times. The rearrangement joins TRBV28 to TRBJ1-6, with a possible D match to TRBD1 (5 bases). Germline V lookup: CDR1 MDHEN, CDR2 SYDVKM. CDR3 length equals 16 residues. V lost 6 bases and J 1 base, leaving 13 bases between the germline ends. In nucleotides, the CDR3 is TGTGCCAGCAGCCAGGGTGTTTGGTCCTATAATTCACCCCTCCACTTT. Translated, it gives CASSQGVWSYNSPLHF.